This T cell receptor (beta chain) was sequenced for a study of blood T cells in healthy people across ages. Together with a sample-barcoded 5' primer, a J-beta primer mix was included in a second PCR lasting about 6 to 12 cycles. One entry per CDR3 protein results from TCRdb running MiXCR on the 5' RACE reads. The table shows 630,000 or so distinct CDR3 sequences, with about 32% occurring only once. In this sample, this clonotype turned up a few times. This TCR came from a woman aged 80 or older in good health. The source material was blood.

The CDR3 protein is CASSLTGDSYYGYTF. CDR3 coding DNA: TGTGCCAGCAGCTTGACTGGGGACAGCTACTATGGCTACACCTTC. The chain recombines TRBV7-2 with TRBJ1-2; TRBD1 agrees at 7 bases. The CDR3 length is 15 residues. The V gene's germline CDR1 is SGHTA and CDR2 FQGNSA. Trimming at V came to 3 bases and at J to 3 bases, leaving 7 bases not matched to a gene.